This passage covers 9 T cell receptor beta chains from one sample sequenced in a study of blood T cell repertoires in COVID-19. This table comes from immunoSEQ multiplex PCR, and its TCRdb copy is limited to in-frame clones, with some not included. The sample includes hundreds of thousands of clones, 70% to 90% seen only once; the top ten take over 6%. The source material was PBMCs or T cells enriched from blood (not recorded which). The receptors were sampled from a woman aged 40 to 55 who had recovered from COVID-19.

This clone has just one count. The gene calls are TRBV11-2 and TRBJ1-6, with TRBD1 matching over 9 bases. CDR3 length equals 14 residues. V lost 4 bases to trimming and J lost 7 bases; unmatched junction nucleotides: 2. Germline V gene lookup returns CDR1 SGHAT and CDR2 FQNNGV. The CDR3 reads CASSSGQGNSPLHF. The CDR3 bases are TGTGCCAGCAGCTCGGGACAGGGAAATTCACCCCTCCACTTT.

The DNA of the CDR3 is TGTGCCAGCAGCTCGGGCGAGCGGGAAGCAGATACGCAGTATTTT. It is translated as CASSSGEREADTQYF. The V and J genes are TRBV7-9 and TRBJ2-3; 7 bases are a match to TRBD2. Germline CDR1 and CDR2: SEHNR and FQNEAQ (reference sequence). The CDR3 is made up of 15 amino acids. With 4 bases clipped from V and 4 bases from J, the junction kept 8 bases outside the gene matches.

The J gene is TRBJ2-5, the V gene TRBV7-2, with D possibly being TRBD2 (6 bases). The ends were cut back, 3 bases at V and 4 bases at J, with 9 bases in the middle. The CDR3 consists of 13 residues. Germline CDR1 and CDR2: SGHTA and FQGNSA. The CDR3 spells CASSFPGVETQYF. The DNA of the CDR3 is TGTGCCAGCAGCTTCCCGGGAGTAGAGACCCAGTACTTC.

This chain joins TRBV2 and TRBJ2-5; 8 positions match TRBD1. CDR3 size: 14 residues. Germline CDR1 and CDR2: SNHLY and FYNNEI. Unmatched junction bases numbered 9, after V lost 7 bases and J lost 5 bases. The chain's CDR3 is CASTRTGTWETQYF. The CDR3 nucleotides read TGTGCCAGCACCCGGACAGGGACTTGGGAGACCCAGTACTTC.

V and J are TRBV28 and TRBJ1-1, with 9 nucleotides matching TRBD1. Germline lookup yields CDR1 MDHEN and CDR2 SYDVKM. The CDR3 loop spans 13 amino acids. With V trimmed by 7 bases and J by 8 bases, 8 bases remained unmatched. For the CDR3, the DNA is TGTGCCAGCATCAGGGACAGGGTAGGAGAAGCTTTCTTT. Translation gives CASIRDRVGEAFF.

The V call is TRBV10-3, the J call TRBJ2-2; D might be TRBD1 (5 bases). V lost 2 bases and J 2 bases, leaving 6 bases between the germline ends. CDR3 length equals 14 residues. Germline V lookup: CDR1 ENHRY, CDR2 SYGVKD. The CDR3 nucleotides are TGTGCCATCAGTGAGAGGGGTAACACCGGGGAGCTGTTTTTT. Protein sequence: CAISERGNTGELFF.

In its sample, this clone was seen once. This chain uses TRBV2 with TRBJ2-5; 10 nucleotides align to TRBD1. Per germline, CDR1 SNHLY and CDR2 FYNNEI. This CDR3 comprises 13 residues. V dropped 8 bases and J dropped 2; count of bases not matched to a gene: 2. CDR3 sequence reads: CASSDRGQETQYF. In DNA form, the CDR3 reads TGTGCCAGCTCGGACAGGGGGCAAGAGACCCAGTACTTC.

V gene TRBV28 combines with J gene TRBJ1-5, with 11 bases aligning to TRBD1. J was trimmed by 5 bases and V by 0 bases; bases with no gene match: 6. The germline V gene has CDR1 MDHEN and CDR2 SYDVKM. The CDR3 runs 17 residues. DNA of the CDR3: TGTGCCAGCAGTTTATGGGACAGGGGGCTTCGAGATCAGCCCCAGCATTTT. This translates into CASSLWDRGLRDQPQHF. Variable domain in full (rest from reference TRBV28 and TRBJ1-5): DVKVTQSSRYLVKRTGEKVFLECVQDMDHENMFWYRQDPGLGLRLIYFSYDVKMKEKGDIPEGYSVSREKKERFSLILESASTNQTSMYLCASSLWDRGLRDQPQHFGDGTRLSIL.

The chain recombines TRBV4-3 with TRBJ1-2, with 8 positions matching TRBD1. CDR1 is LGHNA and CDR2 is YSLEER in the germline V gene. The ends lost 0 bases at V and 4 bases at J; junction bases unmatched: 10. This CDR3 comprises 17 residues. The CDR3 sequence: CASSQDRGQGESYGYTF. As DNA, the CDR3 is TGCGCCAGCAGCCAAGATCGCGGACAGGGAGAGTCCTATGGCTACACCTTC.